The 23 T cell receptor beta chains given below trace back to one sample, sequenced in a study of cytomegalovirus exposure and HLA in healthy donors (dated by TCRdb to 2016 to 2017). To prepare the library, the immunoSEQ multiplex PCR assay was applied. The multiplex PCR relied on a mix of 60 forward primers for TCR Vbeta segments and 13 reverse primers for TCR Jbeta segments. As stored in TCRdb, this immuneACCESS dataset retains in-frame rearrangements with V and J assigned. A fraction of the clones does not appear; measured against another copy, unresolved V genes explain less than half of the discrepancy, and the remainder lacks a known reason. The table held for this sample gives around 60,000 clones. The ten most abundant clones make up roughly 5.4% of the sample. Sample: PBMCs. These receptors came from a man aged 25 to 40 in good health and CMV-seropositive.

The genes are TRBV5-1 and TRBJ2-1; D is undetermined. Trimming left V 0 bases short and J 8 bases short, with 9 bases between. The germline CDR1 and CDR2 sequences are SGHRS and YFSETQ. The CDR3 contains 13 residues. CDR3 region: CASSLASYDEQFF. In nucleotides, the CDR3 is TGCGCCAGCAGCTTGGCCTCCTATGATGAGCAGTTCTTC.

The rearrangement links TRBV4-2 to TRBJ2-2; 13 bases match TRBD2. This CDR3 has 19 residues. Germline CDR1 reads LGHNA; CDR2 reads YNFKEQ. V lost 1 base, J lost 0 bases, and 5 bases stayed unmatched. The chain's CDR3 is CASSQGLAGGQTNTGELFF. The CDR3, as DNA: TGTGCCAGCAGCCAAGGACTAGCGGGGGGACAAACGAACACCGGGGAGCTGTTTTTT.

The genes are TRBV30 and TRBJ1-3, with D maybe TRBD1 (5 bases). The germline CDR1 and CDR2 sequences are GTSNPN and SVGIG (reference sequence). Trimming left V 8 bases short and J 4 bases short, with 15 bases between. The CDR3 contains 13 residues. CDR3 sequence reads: CALARQGGNTIYF. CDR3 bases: TGTGCCCTCGCGAGGCAGGGAGGAAACACCATATATTTT.

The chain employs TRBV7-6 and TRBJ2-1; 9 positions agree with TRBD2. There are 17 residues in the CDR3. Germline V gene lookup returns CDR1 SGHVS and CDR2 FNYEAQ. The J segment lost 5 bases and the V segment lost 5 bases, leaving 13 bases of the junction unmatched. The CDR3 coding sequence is TGTGCCAGCAGCCCATTCATTAGCGGGAGAGGTGACAATGAGCAGTTCTTC. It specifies CASSPFISGRGDNEQFF.

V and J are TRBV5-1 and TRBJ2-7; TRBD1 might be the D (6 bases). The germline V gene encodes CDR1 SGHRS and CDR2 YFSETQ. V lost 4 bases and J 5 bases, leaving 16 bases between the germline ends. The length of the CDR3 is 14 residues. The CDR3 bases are TGCGCCAGCAGCAAATACAGGGTTGGCGACGAGCAGTACTTC. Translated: CASSKYRVGDEQYF.

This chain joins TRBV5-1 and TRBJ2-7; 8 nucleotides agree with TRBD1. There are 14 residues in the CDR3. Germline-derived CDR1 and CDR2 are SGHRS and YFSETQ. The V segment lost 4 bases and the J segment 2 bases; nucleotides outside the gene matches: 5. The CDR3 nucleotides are TGCGCCAGCAGCAGGGGGACAGGCCCCTACGAGCAGTACTTC. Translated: CASSRGTGPYEQYF.

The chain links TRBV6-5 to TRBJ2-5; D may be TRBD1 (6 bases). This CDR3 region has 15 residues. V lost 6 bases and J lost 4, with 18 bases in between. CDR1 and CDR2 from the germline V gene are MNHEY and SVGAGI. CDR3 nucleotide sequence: TGTGCCAGCAGCCGACTTACAGGGTTGGGAGAGACCCAGTACTTC. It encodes CASSRLTGLGETQYF.

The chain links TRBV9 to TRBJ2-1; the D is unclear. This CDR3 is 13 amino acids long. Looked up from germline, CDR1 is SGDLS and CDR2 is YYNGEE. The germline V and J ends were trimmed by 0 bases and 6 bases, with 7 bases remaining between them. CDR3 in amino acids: CASSVAQVNEQFF. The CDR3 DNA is TGTGCCAGCAGCGTAGCCCAGGTCAATGAGCAGTTCTTC.

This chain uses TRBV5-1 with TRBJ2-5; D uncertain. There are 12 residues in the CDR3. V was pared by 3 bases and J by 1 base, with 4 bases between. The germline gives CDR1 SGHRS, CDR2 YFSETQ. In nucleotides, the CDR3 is TGCGCCAGCAGCTACTTCCAAGAGACCCAGTACTTC. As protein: CASSYFQETQYF.

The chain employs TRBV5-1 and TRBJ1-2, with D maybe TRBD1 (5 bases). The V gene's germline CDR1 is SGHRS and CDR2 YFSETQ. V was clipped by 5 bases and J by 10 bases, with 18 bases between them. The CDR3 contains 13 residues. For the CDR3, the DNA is TGCGCCAGCAGTAGATATTCGGGGGTGGACTACACCTTC. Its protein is CASSRYSGVDYTF.

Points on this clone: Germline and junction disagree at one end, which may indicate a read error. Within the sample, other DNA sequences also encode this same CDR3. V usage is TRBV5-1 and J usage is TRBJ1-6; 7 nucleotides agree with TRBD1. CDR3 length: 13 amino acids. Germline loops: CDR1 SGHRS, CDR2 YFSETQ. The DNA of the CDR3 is TGCGCCAGCAGCTGGGGACAGAATTCACCCCTACACTTT. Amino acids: CASSWGQNSPLHF.

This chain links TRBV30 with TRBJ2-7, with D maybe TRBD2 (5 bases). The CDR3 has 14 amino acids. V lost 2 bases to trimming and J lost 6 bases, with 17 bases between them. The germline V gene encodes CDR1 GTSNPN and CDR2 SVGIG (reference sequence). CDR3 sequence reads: CAWSRDWTALEQYF. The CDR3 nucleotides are TGTGCCTGGAGTCGGGATTGGACCGCTCTCGAGCAGTACTTC.

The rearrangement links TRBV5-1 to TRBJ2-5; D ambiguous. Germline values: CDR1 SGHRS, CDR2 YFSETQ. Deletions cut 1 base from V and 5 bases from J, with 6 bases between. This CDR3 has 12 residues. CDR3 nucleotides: TGCGCCAGCAGCTTGTTAGATGAGACCCAGTACTTC. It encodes CASSLLDETQYF.

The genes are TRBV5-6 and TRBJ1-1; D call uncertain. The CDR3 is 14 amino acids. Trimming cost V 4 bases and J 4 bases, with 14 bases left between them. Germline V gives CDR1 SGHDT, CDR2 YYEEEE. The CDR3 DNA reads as TGTGCCAGCAGCAGTCCATATGAACTCACTGAAGCTTTCTTT. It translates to CASSSPYELTEAFF.

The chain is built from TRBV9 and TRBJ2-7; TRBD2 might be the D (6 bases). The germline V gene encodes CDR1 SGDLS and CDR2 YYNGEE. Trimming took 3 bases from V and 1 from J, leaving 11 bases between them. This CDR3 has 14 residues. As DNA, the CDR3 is TGTGCCAGCAGCGCAAAGGGACTTTCCTACGAGCAGTACTTC. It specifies CASSAKGLSYEQYF.

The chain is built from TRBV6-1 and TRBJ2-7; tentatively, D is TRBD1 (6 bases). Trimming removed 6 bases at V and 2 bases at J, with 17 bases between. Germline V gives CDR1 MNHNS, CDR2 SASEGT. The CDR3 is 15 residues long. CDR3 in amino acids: CASRAYRDNTYEQYF. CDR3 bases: TGTGCCAGCAGGGCTTACAGGGATAATACCTACGAGCAGTACTTC.

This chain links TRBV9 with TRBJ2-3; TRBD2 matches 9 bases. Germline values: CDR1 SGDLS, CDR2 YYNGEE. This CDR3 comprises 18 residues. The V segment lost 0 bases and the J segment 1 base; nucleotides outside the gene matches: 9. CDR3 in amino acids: CASSVVDQAGGRTDTQYF. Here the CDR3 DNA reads TGTGCCAGCAGCGTAGTGGACCAAGCGGGGGGACGCACAGATACGCAGTATTTT.

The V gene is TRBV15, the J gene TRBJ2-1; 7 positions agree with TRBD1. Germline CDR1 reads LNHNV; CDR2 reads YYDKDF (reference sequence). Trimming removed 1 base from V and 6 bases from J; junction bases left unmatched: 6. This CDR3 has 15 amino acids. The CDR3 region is CATSRGRGRGNEQFF. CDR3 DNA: TGTGCCACCAGCAGAGGAAGGGGGCGAGGCAATGAGCAGTTCTTC.

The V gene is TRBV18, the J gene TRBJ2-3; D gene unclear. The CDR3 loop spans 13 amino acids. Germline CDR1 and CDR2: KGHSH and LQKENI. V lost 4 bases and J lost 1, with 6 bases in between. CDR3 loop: CASSLSGTDTQYF. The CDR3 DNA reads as TGTGCCAGCTCACTTTCCGGCACAGATACGCAGTATTTT.

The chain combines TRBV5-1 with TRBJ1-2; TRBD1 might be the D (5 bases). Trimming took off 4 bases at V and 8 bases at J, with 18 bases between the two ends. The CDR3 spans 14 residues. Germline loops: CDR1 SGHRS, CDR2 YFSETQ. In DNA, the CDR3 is TGCGCCAGCAGCAGTACAGGAACAGCGGGGGGCTACACCTTC. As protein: CASSSTGTAGGYTF.

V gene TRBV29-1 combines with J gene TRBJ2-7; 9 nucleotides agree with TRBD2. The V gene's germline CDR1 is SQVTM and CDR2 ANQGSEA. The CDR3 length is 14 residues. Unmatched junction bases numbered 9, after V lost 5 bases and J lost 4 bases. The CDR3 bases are TGCAGCGTTAGCGGGAGGCTCACTAAATACGAGCAGTACTTC. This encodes CSVSGRLTKYEQYF.

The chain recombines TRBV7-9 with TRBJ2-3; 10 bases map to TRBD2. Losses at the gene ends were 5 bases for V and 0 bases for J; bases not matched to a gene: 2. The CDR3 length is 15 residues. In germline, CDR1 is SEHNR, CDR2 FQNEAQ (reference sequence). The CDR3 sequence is CASSPSGRSTDTQYF. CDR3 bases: TGTGCCAGCAGCCCTAGCGGGAGAAGCACAGATACGCAGTATTTT. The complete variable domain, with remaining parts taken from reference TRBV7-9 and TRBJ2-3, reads DTGVSQNPRHKITKRGQNVTFRCDPISEHNRLYWYRQTLGQGPEFLTYFQNEAQLEKSRLLSDRFSAERPKGSFSTLEIQRTEQGDSAMYLCASSPSGRSTDTQYFGPGTRLTVL.

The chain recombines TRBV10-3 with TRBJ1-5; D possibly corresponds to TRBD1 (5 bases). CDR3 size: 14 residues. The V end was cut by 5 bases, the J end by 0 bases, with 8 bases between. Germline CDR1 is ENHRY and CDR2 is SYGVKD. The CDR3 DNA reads TGTGCCATCAGTAAGACAGTTAGCAATCAGCCCCAGCATTTT. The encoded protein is CAISKTVSNQPQHF.